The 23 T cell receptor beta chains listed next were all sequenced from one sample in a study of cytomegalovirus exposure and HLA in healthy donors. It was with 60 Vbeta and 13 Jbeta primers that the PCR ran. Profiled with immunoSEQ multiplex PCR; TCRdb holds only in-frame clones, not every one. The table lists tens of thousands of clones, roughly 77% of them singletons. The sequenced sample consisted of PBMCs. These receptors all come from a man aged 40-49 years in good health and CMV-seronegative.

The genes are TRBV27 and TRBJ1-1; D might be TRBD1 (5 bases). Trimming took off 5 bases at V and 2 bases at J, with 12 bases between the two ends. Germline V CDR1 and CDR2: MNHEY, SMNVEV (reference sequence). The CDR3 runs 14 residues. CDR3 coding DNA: TGTGCCAGCAGTCTGAGACAGATTAACACTGAAGCTTTCTTT. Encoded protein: CASSLRQINTEAFF.

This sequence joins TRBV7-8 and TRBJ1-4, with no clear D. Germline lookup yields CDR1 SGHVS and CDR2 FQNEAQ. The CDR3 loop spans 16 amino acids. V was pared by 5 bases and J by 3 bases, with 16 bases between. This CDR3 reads CASSPKNERANEKLFF. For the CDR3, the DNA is TGTGCCAGCAGCCCCAAAAACGAGCGGGCTAATGAAAAACTGTTTTTT.

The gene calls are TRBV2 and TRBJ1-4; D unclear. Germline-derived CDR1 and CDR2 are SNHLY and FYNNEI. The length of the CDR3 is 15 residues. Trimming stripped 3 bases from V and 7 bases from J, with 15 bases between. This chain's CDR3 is CASSDPLVGSEKLFF. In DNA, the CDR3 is TGTGCCAGCAGTGACCCTTTAGTTGGGAGTGAAAAACTGTTTTTT.

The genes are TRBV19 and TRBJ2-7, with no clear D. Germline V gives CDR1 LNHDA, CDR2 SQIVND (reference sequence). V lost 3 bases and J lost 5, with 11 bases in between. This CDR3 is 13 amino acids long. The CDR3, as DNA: TGTGCCAGTAGTATGGAGTCTGTCCACGAGCAGTACTTC. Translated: CASSMESVHEQYF.

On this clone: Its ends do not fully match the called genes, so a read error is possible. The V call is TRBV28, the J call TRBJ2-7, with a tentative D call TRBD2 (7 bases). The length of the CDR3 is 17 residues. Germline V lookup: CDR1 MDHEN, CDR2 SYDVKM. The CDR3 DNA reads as TGTGGCAGCAGTTTATTCTCCCGGCGGGGGCGCACGGAGGAGCAGTACTTC. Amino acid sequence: CGSSLFSRRGRTEEQYF.

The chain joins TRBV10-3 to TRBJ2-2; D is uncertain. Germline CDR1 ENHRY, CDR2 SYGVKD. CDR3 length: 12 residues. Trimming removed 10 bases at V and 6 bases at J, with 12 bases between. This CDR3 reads CATQNDSGELFF. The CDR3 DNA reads TGTGCCACCCAAAACGACTCCGGGGAGCTGTTTTTT.

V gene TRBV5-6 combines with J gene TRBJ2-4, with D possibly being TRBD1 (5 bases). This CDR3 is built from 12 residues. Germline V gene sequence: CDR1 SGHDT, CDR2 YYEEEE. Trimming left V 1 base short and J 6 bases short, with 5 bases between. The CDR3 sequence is CASSLTGNIQYF. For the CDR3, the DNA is TGTGCCAGCAGCTTGACAGGAAACATTCAGTACTTC. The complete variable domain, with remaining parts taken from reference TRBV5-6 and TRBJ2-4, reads DAGVTQSPTHLIKTRGQQVTLRCSPKSGHDTVSWYQQALGQGPQFIFQYYEEEERQRGNFPDRFSGHQFPNYSSELNVNALLLGDSALYLCASSLTGNIQYFGAGTRLSVL.

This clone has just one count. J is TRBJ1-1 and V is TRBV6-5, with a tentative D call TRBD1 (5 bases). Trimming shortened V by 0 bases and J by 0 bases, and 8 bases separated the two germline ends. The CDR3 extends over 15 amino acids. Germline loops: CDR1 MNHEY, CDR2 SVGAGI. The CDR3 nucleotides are TGTGCCAGCAGTTACTCGTCAGGGCTGAACACTGAAGCTTTCTTT. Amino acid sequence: CASSYSSGLNTEAFF.

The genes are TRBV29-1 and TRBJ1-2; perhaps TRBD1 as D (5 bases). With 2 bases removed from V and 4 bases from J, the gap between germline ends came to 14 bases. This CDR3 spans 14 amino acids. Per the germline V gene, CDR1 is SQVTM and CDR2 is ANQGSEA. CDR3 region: CSVELGRESYGYTF. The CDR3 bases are TGCAGCGTTGAACTTGGCAGGGAATCCTATGGCTACACCTTC. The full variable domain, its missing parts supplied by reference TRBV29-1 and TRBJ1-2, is SAVISQKPSRDICQRGTSLTIQCQVDSQVTMMFWYRQQPGQSLTLIATANQGSEATYESGFVIDKFPISRPNLTFSTLTVSNMSPEDSSIYLCSVELGRESYGYTFGSGTRLTVV.

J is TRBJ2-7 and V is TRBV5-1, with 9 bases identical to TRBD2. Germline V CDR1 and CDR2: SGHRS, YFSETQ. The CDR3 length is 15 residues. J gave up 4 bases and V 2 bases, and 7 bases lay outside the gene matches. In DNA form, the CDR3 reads TGCGCCAGCAGCTTTAGCGGGGGATCCTCGTACGAGCAGTACTTC. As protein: CASSFSGGSSYEQYF.

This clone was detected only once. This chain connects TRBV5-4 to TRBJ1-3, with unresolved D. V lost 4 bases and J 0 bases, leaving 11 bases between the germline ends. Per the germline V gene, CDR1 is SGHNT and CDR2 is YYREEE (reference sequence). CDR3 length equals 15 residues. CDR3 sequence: CASSLGVSSGNTIYF. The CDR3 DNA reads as TGTGCCAGCAGCCTGGGAGTAAGCTCTGGAAACACCATATATTTT.

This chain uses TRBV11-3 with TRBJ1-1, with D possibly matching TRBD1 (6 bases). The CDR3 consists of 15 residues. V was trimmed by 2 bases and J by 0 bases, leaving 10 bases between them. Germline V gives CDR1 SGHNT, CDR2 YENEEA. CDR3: CASSLPRGMNTEAFF. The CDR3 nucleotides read TGTGCCAGCAGCTTACCCAGGGGAATGAACACTGAAGCTTTCTTT.

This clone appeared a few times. As DNA, the CDR3 is TGTGCCAGCAGCCCAGGGCTGGGCACTGAAGCTTTCTTT. Protein: CASSPGLGTEAFF. This chain joins TRBV7-2 and TRBJ1-1, with D maybe TRBD1 (5 bases). Germline V lookup: CDR1 SGHTA, CDR2 FQGNSA. There are 13 residues in the CDR3. Trimming cost V 5 bases and J 4 bases, with 11 bases left between them. The complete variable domain, with remaining parts taken from reference TRBV7-2 and TRBJ1-1, reads GAGVSQSPSNKVTEKGKDVELRCDPISGHTALYWYRQSLGQGLEFLIYFQGNSAPDKSGLPSDRFSAERTGGSVSTLTIQRTQQEDSAVYLCASSPGLGTEAFFGQGTRLTVV.

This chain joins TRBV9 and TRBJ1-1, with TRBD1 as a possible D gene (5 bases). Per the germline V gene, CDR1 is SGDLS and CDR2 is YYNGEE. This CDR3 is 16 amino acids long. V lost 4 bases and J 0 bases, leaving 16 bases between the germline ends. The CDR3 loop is CASSPLGGSLNTEAFF. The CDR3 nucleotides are TGTGCCAGCAGCCCCTTGGGGGGATCCTTGAACACTGAAGCTTTCTTT. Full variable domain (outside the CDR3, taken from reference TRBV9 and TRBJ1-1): DSGVTQTPKHLITATGQRVTLRCSPRSGDLSVYWYQQSLDQGLQFLIQYYNGEERAKGNILERFSAQQFPDLHSELNLSSLELGDSALYFCASSPLGGSLNTEAFFGQGTRLTVV.

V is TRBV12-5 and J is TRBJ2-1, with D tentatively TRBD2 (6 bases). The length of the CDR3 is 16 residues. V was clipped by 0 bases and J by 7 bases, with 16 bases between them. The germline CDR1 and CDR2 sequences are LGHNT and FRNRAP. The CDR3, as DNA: TGTGCTAGTGGTTTGGTAATCGCGGAGGGGTATAATGAGCAGTTCTTC. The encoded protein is CASGLVIAEGYNEQFF.

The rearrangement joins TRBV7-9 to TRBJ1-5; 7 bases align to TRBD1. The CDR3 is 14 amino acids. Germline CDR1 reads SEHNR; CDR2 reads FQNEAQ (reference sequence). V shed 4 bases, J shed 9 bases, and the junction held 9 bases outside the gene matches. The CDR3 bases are TGTGCCAGCAGCTCTTGGGACAGTCAAGCGCCCCAGCATTTT. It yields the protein CASSSWDSQAPQHF.

The DNA of the CDR3 is TGTGCCAGCAGTCCAGGGGTGTTTGGGACTGAAGCTTTCTTT. Its translation is CASSPGVFGTEAFF. The chain recombines TRBV7-8 with TRBJ1-1, with a possible D match to TRBD1 (6 bases). Germline V lookup: CDR1 SGHVS, CDR2 FQNEAQ. There are 14 residues in the CDR3. V was clipped by 6 bases and J by 5 bases, with 16 bases between them.

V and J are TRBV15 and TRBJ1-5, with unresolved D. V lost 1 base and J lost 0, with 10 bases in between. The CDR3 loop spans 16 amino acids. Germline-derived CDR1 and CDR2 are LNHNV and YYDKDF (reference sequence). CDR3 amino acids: CATSRAVGVSNQPQHF. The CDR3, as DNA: TGTGCCACCAGCAGAGCGGTCGGGGTTAGCAATCAGCCCCAGCATTTT.

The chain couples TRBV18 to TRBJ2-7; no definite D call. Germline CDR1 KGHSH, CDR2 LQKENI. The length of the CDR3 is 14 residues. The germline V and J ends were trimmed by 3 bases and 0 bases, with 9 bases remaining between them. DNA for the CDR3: TGTGCCAGCTCACCTCCCAGTGTCTCCTACGAGCAGTACTTC. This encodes CASSPPSVSYEQYF.

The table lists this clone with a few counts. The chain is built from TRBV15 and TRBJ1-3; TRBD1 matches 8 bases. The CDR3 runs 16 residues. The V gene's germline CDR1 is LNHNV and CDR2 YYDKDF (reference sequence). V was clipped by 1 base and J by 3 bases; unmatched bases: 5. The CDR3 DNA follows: TGTGCCACCAGCAGAGGGAGCAGGGGGCTTGGAAACACCATATATTTT. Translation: CATSRGSRGLGNTIYF.

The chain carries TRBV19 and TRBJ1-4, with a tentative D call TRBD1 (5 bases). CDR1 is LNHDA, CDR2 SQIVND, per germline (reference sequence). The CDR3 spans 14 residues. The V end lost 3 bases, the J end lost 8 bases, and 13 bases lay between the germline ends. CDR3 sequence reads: CASSIGQGSEKLFF. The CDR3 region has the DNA TGTGCCAGTAGTATCGGGCAGGGCAGCGAAAAACTGTTTTTT.

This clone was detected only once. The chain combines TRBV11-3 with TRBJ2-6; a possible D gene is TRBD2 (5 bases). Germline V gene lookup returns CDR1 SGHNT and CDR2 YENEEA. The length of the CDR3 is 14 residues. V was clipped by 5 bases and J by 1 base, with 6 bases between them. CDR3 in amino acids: CASSPGSGANVLTF. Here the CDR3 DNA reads TGTGCCAGCAGCCCGGGGTCTGGGGCCAACGTCCTGACTTTC.

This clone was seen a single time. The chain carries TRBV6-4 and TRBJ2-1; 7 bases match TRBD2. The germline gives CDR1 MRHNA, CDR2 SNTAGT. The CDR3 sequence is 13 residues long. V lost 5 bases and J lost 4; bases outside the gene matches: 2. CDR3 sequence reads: CASSTSEYNEQFF. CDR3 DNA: TGTGCCAGCAGTACTAGCGAGTACAATGAGCAGTTCTTC.